This TCR beta chain appears in the sequencing data of a study of blood T cells in healthy people across ages. Germline V gives CDR1 MGHRA, CDR2 YSYEKL. The V gene lost 0 bases and the J gene lost 7 bases, with 11 bases spanning the gap. This CDR3 is built from 14 residues. Then a second PCR, running roughly 7 to 11 cycles, was carried out with a sample-barcoded 5' primer and a J-beta primer mix. MiXCR was run by TCRdb on the 5' RACE reads, yielding one entry per CDR3 protein. The sample has about 1 million distinct CDR3 sequences, roughly 24% seen once. The same data also went into a second study, on T cells of mothers and their children.

The chain combines TRBV4-1 with TRBJ2-3; D is unclear. The clonotype originates from a girl aged 2 to 10 in good health. Sequenced input: blood. The CDR3 coding sequence is TGCGCCAGCAGCCAAGATTCTATCCCAAATACGCAGTATTTT. This translates into CASSQDSIPNTQYF.